This T cell receptor (beta chain) was sequenced in a study of control samples from healthy donors and cancer patients. V was trimmed by 0 bases and J by 3 bases, leaving 11 bases between them. The germline CDR1 and CDR2 sequences are LGHNA and YSLEER. This CDR3 spans 15 amino acids. TCRdb's table, derived via immunoSEQ multiplex PCR, lists solely in-frame clones and lacks some. The table includes tens of thousands of clones, 88% detected once. The sequence derives from a woman in her 70s in good health. This chain uses TRBV4-3 with TRBJ1-2; D unresolved. Material for sequencing was blood. The CDR3 loop is CASSQEDGSDYGYTF. The CDR3 DNA follows: TGCGCCAGCAGCCAAGAGGACGGCTCAGACTATGGCTACACCTTC.